The 22 T cell receptor beta chains in this list originate from one sample, sequenced in a study of cytomegalovirus exposure and HLA in healthy donors. The PCR had 60 Vbeta and 13 Jbeta primers. The protocol was immunoSEQ multiplex PCR, while the TCRdb copy is restricted to in-frame clones and leaves out a portion. The repertoire holds roughly 120,000 clones, with 69% as singletons. Sequenced material: PBMCs. Receptors originate from a woman aged 65 to 85 in good health and CMV-seropositive.

The J gene is TRBJ1-1, the V gene TRBV6-5; D gene ambiguous. This CDR3 has 13 amino acids. V was cut by 2 bases and J by 6 bases, with 10 bases left in between. Looked up from germline, CDR1 is MNHEY and CDR2 is SVGAGI. The CDR3 loop reads CASSYDGVAEAFF. CDR3 sequence (DNA): TGTGCCAGCAGTTACGACGGAGTAGCTGAAGCTTTCTTT.

This clone came up once. This rearrangement joins TRBV7-2 to TRBJ2-7, with TRBD2 matching 8 bases. The CDR3 is 15 amino acids. V shed 4 bases and J 2 bases; nucleotides not matched to a gene: 7. Germline loops: CDR1 SGHTA, CDR2 FQGNSA. CDR3 sequence reads: CASSSRQRGTYEQYF. CDR3 bases: TGTGCCAGCAGCTCGCGCCAGCGGGGGACCTACGAGCAGTACTTC.

This clone was counted a few times. V gene TRBV15 combines with J gene TRBJ1-6, with TRBD1 as a possible D gene (5 bases). Germline loops: CDR1 LNHNV, CDR2 YYDKDF (reference sequence). V was cut by 0 bases and J by 10 bases, with 13 bases left in between. The CDR3 length is 15 residues. The CDR3 loop reads CATSRDFGGGSPLHF. CDR3 DNA: TGTGCCACCAGCAGAGATTTTGGGGGAGGGTCACCCCTCCACTTT.

This clone occurred a few times. The chain employs TRBV6-5 and TRBJ1-2; tentative D call: TRBD1 (5 bases). Per the germline V gene, CDR1 is MNHEY and CDR2 is SVGAGI. Deletions cut 10 bases from V and 7 bases from J, with 19 bases between. This CDR3 has 13 amino acids. CDR3 nucleotides: TGTGCCACCTTGTTAGGGGCAAAGGGTGGCTACACCTTC. Protein product: CATLLGAKGGYTF.

V gene TRBV2 combines with J gene TRBJ1-4, with 7 nucleotides matching TRBD1. J gave up 5 bases and V 6 bases, and 6 bases lay outside the gene matches. Germline V lookup: CDR1 SNHLY, CDR2 FYNNEI. The CDR3 consists of 14 residues. DNA of the CDR3: TGTGCCAGCAGCGAGGGACAGATCAATGAAAAACTGTTTTTT. This encodes CASSEGQINEKLFF.

This rearrangement joins TRBV5-1 to TRBJ1-3; 7 positions agree with TRBD1. The V gene end was trimmed by 1 base and the J gene end by 4 bases; junction bases not matched to a gene: 5. The germline CDR1 and CDR2 sequences are SGHRS and YFSETQ. This CDR3 comprises 15 residues. This chain's CDR3 is CASSLSGGGGNTIYF. CDR3 DNA sequence: TGCGCCAGCAGCTTGAGCGGAGGGGGCGGAAACACCATATATTTT.

The rearrangement links TRBV10-1 to TRBJ2-7, with 9 bases aligning to TRBD2. This CDR3 has 15 residues. Germline CDR1 WNHNN, CDR2 SYGVQD (reference sequence). V lost 5 bases to trimming and J lost 0 bases; unmatched junction nucleotides: 5. The CDR3 sequence: CASSKTSGNSYEQYF. CDR3 DNA: TGCGCCAGCAGTAAGACTAGCGGCAACTCCTACGAGCAGTACTTC.

The chain carries TRBV2 and TRBJ2-5; 10 bases align to TRBD1. This CDR3 spans 14 amino acids. Trimming took 5 bases from V and 4 from J; bases not matched to a gene: 4. Germline V gives CDR1 SNHLY, CDR2 FYNNEI. CDR3 nucleotide sequence: TGTGCCAGCAGTATGGGACAGGGGTTAGAGACCCAGTACTTC. This gives the protein CASSMGQGLETQYF.

The chain combines TRBV10-3 with TRBJ1-1; a weak D match, TRBD1 (5 bases). This CDR3 contains 17 residues. Germline assignment: CDR1 ENHRY and CDR2 SYGVKD. V was shortened by 0 bases and J by 3 bases, with 17 bases between the two germline ends. This chain's CDR3 is CAISESAGVPPDTEAFF. Here the CDR3 DNA reads TGTGCCATCAGTGAGTCGGCGGGGGTCCCTCCGGACACTGAAGCTTTCTTT.

V usage is TRBV30 and J usage is TRBJ1-1; D is unresolved. The V end lost 1 base, the J end lost 1 base, and 4 bases lay between the germline ends. Germline-derived CDR1 and CDR2 are GTSNPN and SVGIG (reference sequence). The CDR3 covers 12 residues. The CDR3 DNA follows: TGTGCCTGGAGTGGCGGGAACACTGAAGCTTTCTTT. Translated, it gives CAWSGGNTEAFF.

This clone turned up a few times. The J gene is TRBJ2-3, the V gene TRBV18; 7 bases agree with TRBD2. With V trimmed by 3 bases and J by 2 bases, 20 bases remained unmatched. CDR3 length: 20 residues. CDR1 KGHSH and CDR2 LQKENI come from the germline V gene. The CDR3 DNA follows: TGTGCCAGCTCACCTCTGTTGGTATCGTCTCGCGGGGGTACCACAGATACGCAGTATTTT. This sequence encodes CASSPLLVSSRGGTTDTQYF.

V and J are TRBV5-1 and TRBJ2-5, with 9 bases that match TRBD1. From germline, CDR1 is SGHRS and CDR2 YFSETQ. The CDR3 has 15 residues. With V trimmed by 5 bases and J by 5 bases, 10 bases remained unmatched. Written as DNA, the CDR3 is TGCGCCAGCAGAGCCCTCGGACAGGGGAAGGAGACCCAGTACTTC. This codes for CASRALGQGKETQYF.

This clone was recorded once. The chain is built from TRBV7-8 and TRBJ2-5; 9 positions agree with TRBD2. The germline gives CDR1 SGHVS, CDR2 FQNEAQ. V lost 5 bases and J lost 7; bases outside the gene matches: 11. The CDR3 is 15 amino acids. CDR3 nucleotides: TGTGCCAGCAGCCCCGGAGTAGCGGGGGTGGGGACCCAGTACTTC. It is translated as CASSPGVAGVGTQYF.

The CDR3 region has the DNA TGTGCCAGCAGCCCTTCCGCCTCGCTCCTTGGGGAGGAGCAGTACTTC. Translating it yields CASSPSASLLGEEQYF. The gene calls are TRBV9 and TRBJ2-7; tentative D call: TRBD2 (5 bases). Germline CDR1 and CDR2: SGDLS and YYNGEE. Trimming removed 4 bases from V and 7 bases from J, with 24 bases in between. The length of the CDR3 is 16 residues.

The J gene is TRBJ1-4, the V gene TRBV4-1, with a possible D match to TRBD1 (5 bases). The CDR3 length is 15 residues. V gave up 1 base and J gave up 3 bases, with 9 bases separating them. From germline, CDR1 is MGHRA and CDR2 YSYEKL. The CDR3 sequence is CASSQAATANEKLFF. The CDR3 nucleotides are TGCGCCAGCAGCCAAGCCGCGACAGCTAATGAAAAACTGTTTTTT.

V is TRBV6-6 and J is TRBJ1-1, with 9 bases lining up with TRBD1. This CDR3 has 14 residues. Trimming removed 5 bases from V and 4 bases from J; junction bases left unmatched: 5. Germline CDR1 MNHNY, CDR2 SVGAGI (reference sequence). The DNA for the CDR3 is TGTGCCAGCAGTCTGGGACAGGGCATCACTGAAGCTTTCTTT. This codes for CASSLGQGITEAFF.

This sequence joins TRBV29-1 and TRBJ2-1; 8 nucleotides match TRBD2. CDR3 length equals 14 residues. Germline loops: CDR1 SQVTM, CDR2 ANQGSEA. J gave up 8 bases and V 4 bases, and 10 bases lay outside the gene matches. As DNA, the CDR3 is TGCAGCGTTGCCGTCGGGGGGGCAATCTATGAGCAGTTCTTC. It translates to CSVAVGGAIYEQFF.

This clone was recorded only once. The V and J genes are TRBV7-9 and TRBJ2-6, with a tentative D call TRBD1 (6 bases). V lost 11 bases and J 0 bases, leaving 17 bases between the germline ends. Germline V gene lookup returns CDR1 SEHNR and CDR2 FQNEAQ (reference sequence). The CDR3 is 16 amino acids. CDR3 bases: TGTGCCGGCGATGACAGGAGCCACTCTGGGGCCAACGTCCTGACTTTC. Protein sequence: CAGDDRSHSGANVLTF.

The chain joins TRBV7-9 to TRBJ2-7; 8 bases are a match to TRBD1. CDR3 length equals 13 residues. Germline-derived CDR1 and CDR2 are SEHNR and FQNEAQ (reference sequence). The V segment lost 7 bases and the J segment 2 bases; nucleotides outside the gene matches: 4. CDR3 sequence (DNA): TGTGCCAGCACCGGGGACAGGCCCTACGAGCAGTACTTC. This codes for CASTGDRPYEQYF.

The genes are TRBV7-2 and TRBJ2-7, with a possible D match to TRBD2 (5 bases). The CDR3 is made up of 13 amino acids. The V gene lost 5 bases and the J gene lost 4 bases, with 12 bases spanning the gap. Germline V gene lookup returns CDR1 SGHTA and CDR2 FQGNSA. The CDR3 DNA is TGTGCCAGCAGCAAAAGGGCGGGTTACGAGCAGTACTTC. Protein: CASSKRAGYEQYF.

The V call is TRBV21-1, the J call TRBJ1-4; no check of the table's D call, TRBD1, against the DNA was made. TRBV21-1 is assigned pseudogene status. This CDR3 comprises 17 residues. The CDR3 protein is CASSTHRDRNLNEKLFF. The CDR3 DNA sequence: TGTGCCAGCAGCACACACCGGGACAGGAATCTTAATGAAAAACTGTTTTTT.

The chain recombines TRBV27 with TRBJ2-2; maybe TRBD1 (6 bases). V lost 0 bases and J 6 bases, leaving 11 bases between the germline ends. The CDR3 spans 15 residues. CDR1 is MNHEY, CDR2 SMNVEV, per germline (reference sequence). CDR3 sequence: CASSLSAQGPGELFF. The CDR3 DNA reads TGTGCCAGCAGTTTATCCGCCCAGGGGCCCGGGGAGCTGTTTTTT.